This T cell receptor (beta chain) was captured by sequencing in a study of OX40 agonist ivuxolimab in advanced cancers. Study context: The study gave patients intravenous ivuxolimab at 0.01 to 10 mg/kg every 2 weeks. Every patient in dose escalation had hepatocellular carcinoma, melanoma, renal cell or head and neck cancer.

With regard to this clone: What it binds is not known.

The protocol was immunoSEQ multiplex PCR, while the TCRdb copy is restricted to in-frame clones and leaves out a portion. This table has about 98,000 clones, roughly 89% appearing once. The study, taken as a whole, reports: Partly responding patients at 0.1-3.0 mg/kg showed some of the smallest clonal expansion. On average, a greater number of expanded clones characterised CD8+ T cells relative to CD4+.

The CDR3 runs 14 residues. Germline V gives CDR1 SGHRS, CDR2 YFSETQ. V lost 1 base and J lost 4, with 11 bases in between. The receptor was derived from an adult with an advanced solid tumor such as melanoma, head and neck, liver or kidney cancer. The source was CD4+ or CD8+ T cells sorted from blood, collected in a trial of the OX40 agonist ivuxolimab. This chain joins TRBV5-1 and TRBJ2-5; D may be TRBD2 (5 bases). CDR3 coding DNA: TGCGCCAGCAGCTTGTTCTCAGAGGGAGAGACCCAGTACTTC. It translates to CASSLFSEGETQYF.